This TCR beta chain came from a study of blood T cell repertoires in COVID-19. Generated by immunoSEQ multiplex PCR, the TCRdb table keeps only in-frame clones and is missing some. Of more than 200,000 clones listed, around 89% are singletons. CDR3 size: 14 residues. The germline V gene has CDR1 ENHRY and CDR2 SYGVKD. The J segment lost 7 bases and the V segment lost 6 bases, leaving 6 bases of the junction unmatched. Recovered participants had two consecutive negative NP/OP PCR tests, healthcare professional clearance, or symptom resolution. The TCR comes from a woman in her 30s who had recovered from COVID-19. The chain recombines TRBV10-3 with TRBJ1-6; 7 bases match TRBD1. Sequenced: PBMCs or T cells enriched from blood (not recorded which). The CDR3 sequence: CAIRGDSSNSPLHF. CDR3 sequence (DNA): TGTGCCATCAGAGGGGACAGCTCGAATTCACCCCTCCACTTT.